This T cell receptor (beta chain) was retrieved from a study of cytomegalovirus exposure and HLA in healthy donors. Study as a whole: Later, an analysis reported that the approximately 120 validation repertoires had used the same platform as the approximately 690 first-cohort repertoires.

Points from the study as a whole: It was reported that the classifier diagnosed cytomegalovirus status with high specificity and sensitivity in both the original and validation cohorts. Listed as cytomegalovirus-associated were 150 to 200 TCR beta chains. Confirmation in vitro established that a few CMV-associated chains were specific for CMV antigens.

Germline assignment: CDR1 LGHNA and CDR2 YSLEER. The CDR3 length is 15 residues. The trim removed 2 bases at V and 1 base at J, leaving 1 base unmatched. The table came from immunoSEQ multiplex PCR; TCRdb's copy has only in-frame clones and leaves some out. The table records 120,000 or so clones, around 96% of them present only once. Details on this clone: Its cognate antigen is unknown.

The chain has TRBV4-3 and TRBJ2-2; 7 nucleotides align to TRBD1. This TCR was recovered from a man aged 18 to 30 in good health and CMV-seronegative. The sample consisted of PBMCs. Written as DNA, the CDR3 is TGCGCCAGCAGCCAAAGGGGGCAGAACACCGGGGAGCTGTTTTTT. Protein: CASSQRGQNTGELFF.